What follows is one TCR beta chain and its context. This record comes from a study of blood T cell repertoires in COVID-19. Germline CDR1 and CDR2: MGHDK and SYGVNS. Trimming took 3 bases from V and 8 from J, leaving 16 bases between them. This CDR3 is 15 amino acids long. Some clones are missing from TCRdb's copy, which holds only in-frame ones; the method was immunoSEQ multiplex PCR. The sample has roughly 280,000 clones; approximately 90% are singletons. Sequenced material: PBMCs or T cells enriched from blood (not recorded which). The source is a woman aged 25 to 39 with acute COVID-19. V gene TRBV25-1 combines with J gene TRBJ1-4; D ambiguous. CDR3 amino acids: CASSDLPGEIEKLFF. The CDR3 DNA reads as TGTGCCAGCAGTGATTTGCCCGGGGAAATCGAAAAACTGTTTTTT. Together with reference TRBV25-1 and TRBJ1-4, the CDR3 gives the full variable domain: EADIYQTPRYLVIGTGKKITLECSQTMGHDKMYWYQQDPGMELHLIHYSYGVNSTEKGDLSSESTVSRIRTEHFPLTLESARPSHTSQYLCASSDLPGEIEKLFFGSGTQLSVL.